One sample yielded the 6 T cell receptor beta chains listed below, sequenced in a study of response to subunit inactivated influenza vaccine. From the RT-PCR reads, TCRdb called clonotypes with MiXCR, one entry per CDR3 protein. Of fewer than 800,000 distinct CDR3 sequences listed, around a sixth are singletons. The specimen was PBMCs from blood, collected 11 to 12 days after vaccination. The origin of the receptors is a man in his forties or fifties who received an inactivated influenza vaccine.

The chain couples TRBV7-9 to TRBJ2-1; no definite D call. There are 15 residues in the CDR3. The germline CDR1 and CDR2 sequences are SEHNR and FQNEAQ (reference sequence). Trimming cost V 5 bases and J 0 bases, with 11 bases left between them. The CDR3 is CASSPPPLSYNEQFF. The CDR3 DNA is TGTGCCAGCAGCCCCCCGCCTCTCTCCTACAATGAGCAGTTCTTC.

The CDR3 here is CASSQDRPGKDGELFF. In nucleotides, the CDR3 is TGTGCCAGCAGCCAAGATCGACCGGGGAAGGACGGGGAGCTGTTTTTT. The genes are TRBV4-2 and TRBJ2-2; D is possibly TRBD2 (5 bases). Trimming pared 0 bases from V and 7 bases from J, leaving 15 bases between. Germline-derived CDR1 and CDR2 are LGHNA and YNFKEQ. The CDR3 is made up of 16 amino acids.

This rearrangement joins TRBV7-2 to TRBJ1-6; D possibly corresponds to TRBD1 (6 bases). The CDR3 is made up of 15 amino acids. Germline V gene data show CDR1 as SGHTA and CDR2 as FQGNSA. V lost 5 bases to trimming and J lost 6 bases, with 14 bases between them. CDR3 residues: CASSRYRAPNSPLHF. The CDR3 DNA follows: TGTGCCAGCAGCCGCTACAGGGCACCTAATTCACCCCTCCACTTT. The variable domain in full, with the rest retrieved from reference TRBV7-2 and TRBJ1-6, is GAGVSQSPSNKVTEKGKDVELRCDPISGHTALYWYRQSLGQGLEFLIYFQGNSAPDKSGLPSDRFSAERTGGSVSTLTIQRTQQEDSAVYLCASSRYRAPNSPLHFGNGTRLTVT.

The table lists this clonotype with many counts. The rearrangement joins TRBV7-3 to TRBJ2-5, with TRBD1 as a possible D gene (5 bases). V dropped 6 bases and J dropped 5 bases, with 13 bases sitting between them. The CDR3 runs to 13 residues. Germline V CDR1 and CDR2: SGHTA, FQGTGA. CDR3 amino acids: CASSPGPGETQYF. The CDR3 region has the DNA TGTGCCAGCAGTCCGGGCCCAGGGGAGACCCAGTACTTC.

This clonotype was counted ten times or more. This rearrangement joins TRBV7-8 to TRBJ2-1; D unclear. Germline CDR1 reads SGHVS; CDR2 reads FQNEAQ. V shed 5 bases and J shed 6 bases, with 5 bases lying between them. There are 11 residues in the CDR3. DNA for the CDR3: TGTGCCAGCAGCCAAATCAATGAGCAGTTCTTC. Amino acids: CASSQINEQFF.

This clonotype was seen just once. The chain links TRBV7-9 to TRBJ2-1; D unresolved. The V and J ends lost 4 bases and 0 bases respectively, with 13 bases between them. The CDR3 has 16 residues. Per the germline V gene, CDR1 is SEHNR and CDR2 is FQNEAQ (reference sequence). The CDR3 region has the DNA TGTGCCAGCAGCTACCTCGGTCTTGGCTCCTACAATGAGCAGTTCTTC. Protein product: CASSYLGLGSYNEQFF.